Below, 21 T cell receptor beta chains from the same sample are listed, as sequenced in a study of shared clonotypes between healthy human individuals. Measured with immunoSEQ multiplex PCR; TCRdb has only the in-frame clones, and not every one. The sample contains about 520,000 clones, roughly 95% of which appear only once. What was sequenced was naive CD4+ T cells sorted from blood. The subset here: CD45RA+ positively selected. Receptor source: a woman aged 25 to 39 in good health.

CDR3 protein: CASRGYGTGYSNQPQHF. DNA of the CDR3: TGTGCCAGCAGGGGATACGGGACAGGGTATAGCAATCAGCCCCAGCATTTT. V and J are TRBV7-2 and TRBJ1-5; 9 bases fit TRBD1. V was clipped by 6 bases and J by 0 bases; unmatched bases: 9. The germline V gene has CDR1 SGHTA and CDR2 FQGNSA. CDR3 size: 17 residues. The full variable domain, in which reference TRBV7-2 and TRBJ1-5 provide the parts outside the CDR3, is GAGVSQSPSNKVTEKGKDVELRCDPISGHTALYWYRQSLGQGLEFLIYFQGNSAPDKSGLPSDRFSAERTGGSVSTLTIQRTQQEDSAVYLCASRGYGTGYSNQPQHFGDGTRLSIL.

The V gene is TRBV12-5, the J gene TRBJ2-7; no clear D gene. Per germline, CDR1 LGHNT and CDR2 FRNRAP. V lost 0 bases and J 4 bases, leaving 10 bases between the germline ends. The CDR3 runs 14 residues. CDR3 DNA sequence: TGTGCTAGTGGTTTGGTACGCGGCCCTTACGAGCAGTACTTC. This sequence encodes CASGLVRGPYEQYF.

The chain combines TRBV11-2 with TRBJ2-2, with 9 bases aligning to TRBD2. This CDR3 region has 16 residues. J gave up 6 bases and V 6 bases, and 11 bases lay outside the gene matches. The germline CDR1 and CDR2 sequences are SGHAT and FQNNGV. Written as DNA, the CDR3 is TGTGCCAGCAGTCATAGCGGGAGTCACTACGCCGGGGAGCTGTTTTTT. It encodes CASSHSGSHYAGELFF.

The chain is built from TRBV5-5 and TRBJ2-7; D possibly corresponds to TRBD2 (5 bases). The ends were cut back, 0 bases at V and 6 bases at J, with 19 bases in the middle. CDR3 length equals 16 residues. In germline, CDR1 is SGHKS, CDR2 YYEKEE (reference sequence). Here the CDR3 DNA reads TGTGCCAGCAGCTTGGGATTGGTTCCTAGCTCCCCCGAGCAGTACTTC. Translation: CASSLGLVPSSPEQYF. Supplemented by reference TRBV5-5 and TRBJ2-7, the full variable domain reads DAGVTQSPTHLIKTRGQQVTLRCSPISGHKSVSWYQQVLGQGPQFIFQYYEKEERGRGNFPDRFSARQFPNYSSELNVNALLLGDSALYLCASSLGLVPSSPEQYFGPGTRLTVT.

The rearrangement joins TRBV5-1 to TRBJ1-1; 9 nucleotides match TRBD1. Germline V gene lookup returns CDR1 SGHRS and CDR2 YFSETQ. V shed 2 bases, J shed 5 bases, and the junction held 1 base outside the gene matches. CDR3 length: 13 amino acids. This CDR3 is CASSLGTGTEAFF. As DNA, the CDR3 is TGCGCCAGCAGCTTAGGGACAGGGACTGAAGCTTTCTTT.

The chain employs TRBV27 and TRBJ1-1; TRBD1 aligns across 7 bases. J gave up 1 base and V 6 bases, and 5 bases lay outside the gene matches. The CDR3 runs 14 residues. Germline V gives CDR1 MNHEY, CDR2 SMNVEV (reference sequence). The CDR3 bases are TGTGCCAGCAGATGGGACAGCAAGAACACTGAAGCTTTCTTT. Its protein is CASRWDSKNTEAFF.

V gene TRBV5-4 combines with J gene TRBJ2-2; TRBD1 aligns across 8 bases. Germline CDR1 SGHNT, CDR2 YYREEE (reference sequence). With 4 bases clipped from V and 7 bases from J, the junction kept 6 bases outside the gene matches. This CDR3 spans 14 amino acids. The CDR3 bases are TGTGCCAGCAGCCCGGACAGGGTGGTCGGGGAGCTGTTTTTT. Amino acids: CASSPDRVVGELFF.

The chain carries TRBV28 and TRBJ1-2; D not certain. Germline V gives CDR1 MDHEN, CDR2 SYDVKM. The CDR3 runs 14 residues. The V end was cut by 3 bases, the J end by 2 bases, with 10 bases between. This CDR3 is CASSFGRPNYGYTF. The CDR3 DNA reads TGTGCCAGCAGTTTCGGGCGGCCGAACTATGGCTACACCTTC.

This CDR3 is CASSPDSMRGYTF. Written as DNA, the CDR3 is TGTGCCAGCAGTCCGGACAGCATGCGGGGCTACACCTTC. The V gene is TRBV28, the J gene TRBJ1-2; the D gene is possibly TRBD1 (6 bases). The CDR3 has 13 amino acids. Germline V gene sequence: CDR1 MDHEN, CDR2 SYDVKM. V dropped 5 bases and J dropped 8 bases, with 15 bases sitting between them.

The chain couples TRBV7-6 to TRBJ2-1, with D tentatively TRBD1 (6 bases). This CDR3 contains 17 residues. The V end lost 3 bases, the J end lost 6 bases, and 21 bases lay between the germline ends. Germline V CDR1 and CDR2: SGHVS, FNYEAQ. CDR3 sequence: CASSFASGTTYTNEQFF. CDR3 DNA: TGTGCCAGCAGCTTTGCCTCCGGGACAACCTACACCAATGAGCAGTTCTTC.

This chain connects TRBV10-3 to TRBJ2-7; TRBD2 agrees at 9 bases. Germline assignment: CDR1 ENHRY and CDR2 SYGVKD. The CDR3 has 15 residues. The trim removed 4 bases at V and 2 bases at J, leaving 6 bases unmatched. CDR3 nucleotide sequence: TGTGCCATCAGTGCGAGTAGCGGGAGCCCCTACGAGCAGTACTTC. It codes for CAISASSGSPYEQYF.

This chain joins TRBV29-1 and TRBJ2-5; 7 bases align to TRBD2. Matching the DNA end better, TRBJ2-7 makes the J call doubtful. The V gene's germline CDR1 is SQVTM and CDR2 ANQGSEA. CDR3 length: 15 amino acids. The CDR3 loop is CSVATGTTRSYEQYF. CDR3 nucleotides: TGCAGCGTTGCTACCGGGACTACTCGCTCCTACGAGCAGTACTTC.

This chain links TRBV28 with TRBJ2-1, with 10 bases aligning to TRBD2. The junction had 4 bases not matched to a gene; V was cut back by 5 bases and J by 9 bases. CDR1 is MDHEN, CDR2 SYDVKM, per germline. The CDR3 runs 13 residues. The CDR3 nucleotides are TGTGCCAGCAGTAGCGGGAGGGTTCTTGAGCAGTTCTTC. Translated, it gives CASSSGRVLEQFF. The full variable domain, rest sourced from reference TRBV28 and TRBJ2-1, is DVKVTQSSRYLVKRTGEKVFLECVQDMDHENMFWYRQDPGLGLRLIYFSYDVKMKEKGDIPEGYSVSREKKERFSLILESASTNQTSMYLCASSSGRVLEQFFGPGTRLTVL.

V usage is TRBV19 and J usage is TRBJ2-2, with 8 nucleotides matching TRBD2. This CDR3 contains 16 residues. From germline, CDR1 is LNHDA and CDR2 SQIVND (reference sequence). V lost 1 base and J lost 1; bases outside the gene matches: 2. The CDR3 DNA reads TGTGCCAGTAGTATAGTCGCGGGAGGGAACACCGGGGAGCTGTTTTTT. Protein sequence: CASSIVAGGNTGELFF.

The chain recombines TRBV28 with TRBJ2-4; D might be TRBD2 (6 bases). The CDR3 sequence is 14 residues long. Trimming removed 7 bases from V and 8 bases from J, with 18 bases in between. Germline CDR1 reads MDHEN; CDR2 reads SYDVKM. The CDR3 sequence is CASIPAGTGDIQYF. The DNA of the CDR3 is TGTGCCAGCATCCCGGCCGGGACGGGGGACATTCAGTACTTC. The full variable domain, in which reference TRBV28 and TRBJ2-4 provide the parts outside the CDR3, is DVKVTQSSRYLVKRTGEKVFLECVQDMDHENMFWYRQDPGLGLRLIYFSYDVKMKEKGDIPEGYSVSREKKERFSLILESASTNQTSMYLCASIPAGTGDIQYFGAGTRLSVL.

V usage is TRBV5-4 and J usage is TRBJ2-7; 14 bases are a match to TRBD2. Germline V gene data show CDR1 as SGHNT and CDR2 as YYREEE (reference sequence). The CDR3 length is 17 residues. J was trimmed by 3 bases and V by 2 bases; bases with no gene match: 7. The CDR3 DNA sequence: TGTGCCAGCAGCTTTGGGACTAGCGGGAGCCTCAGCTACGAGCAGTACTTC. Its translation is CASSFGTSGSLSYEQYF.

This sequence joins TRBV6-1 and TRBJ2-6; TRBD1 matches 8 bases. Germline V lookup: CDR1 MNHNS, CDR2 SASEGT. Trimming at V came to 4 bases and at J to 0 bases, leaving 5 bases not matched to a gene. This CDR3 region has 17 residues. CDR3 in amino acids: CASSAHTGGSGANVLTF. The CDR3, as DNA: TGTGCCAGCAGTGCTCACACAGGGGGCTCTGGGGCCAACGTCCTGACTTTC.

Only one count was recorded for this clone. V usage is TRBV2 and J usage is TRBJ1-2; D is uncertain. Germline V lookup: CDR1 SNHLY, CDR2 FYNNEI. This CDR3 has 13 amino acids. Trimming took 8 bases from V and 8 from J, leaving 18 bases between them. CDR3 sequence reads: CASLNPGRYGYTF. The CDR3, as DNA: TGTGCCAGCCTTAACCCGGGGAGGTACGGCTACACCTTC.

DNA of the CDR3: TGTGCCAGCAGTTGGACTAGCGGGAAAGGCACAGATACGCAGTATTTT. Its protein product is CASSWTSGKGTDTQYF. This chain connects TRBV5-4 to TRBJ2-3, with TRBD2 matching over 12 bases. The CDR3 extends over 16 amino acids. Trimming cost V 5 bases and J 1 base; bases outside gene matches: 5. Germline V lookup: CDR1 SGHNT, CDR2 YYREEE (reference sequence).

This clone has just a few counts. The chain recombines TRBV2 with TRBJ2-2; 8 nucleotides match TRBD2. J lost 6 bases, V lost 8 bases, and 5 bases had no gene match. The CDR3 totals 13 residues. CDR1 SNHLY and CDR2 FYNNEI come from the germline V gene. The CDR3 loop reads CASGAGDAGELFF. The CDR3 DNA follows: TGTGCCAGCGGAGCGGGAGACGCCGGGGAGCTGTTTTTT.

Points on this clone: Other DNA sequences in the sample encode the same CDR3. J is TRBJ1-4 and V is TRBV7-9; maybe TRBD1 (5 bases). Trimming stripped 2 bases from V and 7 bases from J, with 14 bases between. The CDR3 has 15 amino acids. CDR1 is SEHNR, CDR2 FQNEAQ, per germline (reference sequence). CDR3 sequence (DNA): TGTGCCAGCAGCTTATGGGGGGACCGAAGTGAAAAACTGTTTTTT. It encodes CASSLWGDRSEKLFF.